One sample yielded the 2 T cell receptor beta chains listed below, sequenced in a study of tissue T cells after allogeneic stem cell transplantation. This sample's time point: mouse harvest day 14 after allogeneic transplant. Mouse grafts combined 10^7 T-cell-depleted bone marrow cells with 10^6 splenic CD5+ T cells. Libraries were prepared by immunoSEQ multiplex PCR; TCRdb keeps only in-frame clonotypes and omits some of them. The sample contains around 7,900 clones, about a third of which appear only once. Sequencing was carried out using skin. All receptors come from a female BALB/c mouse given C57BL/6 T cells with graft-versus-host disease after an allogeneic hematopoietic cell transplant.

Regarding this clone: Genes here carry mouse names. The read gets to within 1 residue of the CDR3 end, and the germline J gene fills in the rest. The gene calls are TRBV24 and TRBJ2-3; 12 bases are shared with TRBD2. The CDR3 loop spans 14 amino acids. Germline V gene sequence: CDR1 KGHTA, CDR2 FRNEEI. Unmatched junction bases numbered 5, after V lost 5 bases and J lost 8 bases. The sequenced CDR3 bases are TGTGCCAGCAGTGGGACTGGGGGGCCCGGAACGCTGTAT. This gives the protein CASSGTGGPGTLY. The entire CDR3 reads CASSGTGGPGTLYF.

About this clone itself: The listed genes are named as in mouse. The read ends 1 residue early relative to the CDR3; the germline J gene fills the gap. This rearrangement joins TRBV2 to TRBJ2-5, with 9 bases aligning to TRBD2. The CDR3 is 14 amino acids. The J segment lost 6 bases and the V segment lost 0 bases, leaving 1 base of the junction unmatched. Germline CDR1 reads LGHNA; CDR2 reads YSYQKL. The DNA read from the CDR3 is TGTGCCAGCAGCCAAGAGGGGACTGGGGACACCCAGTAC. Encoded protein: CASSQEGTGDTQY. The complete CDR3 reads CASSQEGTGDTQYF.